The present T cell receptor beta chain was sequenced within a study of T cell responses to AZD1222 COVID-19 vaccine. Findings and caveats of the study: CD4 TCRs covered the whole spike, strongest at regions 160-218 and 743-854. Reports say nearly half of spike-specific TCRs go after unmutated variant regions. It should be noted that donors were predominantly white British and more often female, and clonal diversity was possibly underestimated.

Comment on this clone: Its target is not known.

The V end was cut by 3 bases, the J end by 0 bases, with 8 bases between. There are 15 residues in the CDR3. Germline V gene data show CDR1 as KGHSH and CDR2 as LQKENI. Profiled with immunoSEQ multiplex PCR; TCRdb holds only in-frame clones, not every one. Here the sample spans around 210,000 clones, less than 95% being singletons. The TCR comes from an adult who received the MenACWY meningococcal vaccine as a control. The specimen comprised peripheral blood, sampled 28 days after the second dose of the MenACWY control vaccine. V usage is TRBV18 and J usage is TRBJ2-2; D may be TRBD1 (5 bases). CDR3 sequence (DNA): TGTGCCAGCTCACCGGAACAGGCGAACACCGGGGAGCTGTTTTTT. Translated, it gives CASSPEQANTGELFF.